These 12 T cell receptor beta chains share one sample of origin, sequenced in a study of control samples from healthy donors and cancer patients. Method: immunoSEQ multiplex PCR; TCRdb's copy keeps in-frame clones and lacks some. Of some 20,000 clones in the sample, more than 75% are singletons; the top ten hold over 7.5%. Sequenced material: PBMCs. Receptor source: a woman aged 55-70 years with head and neck cancer.

The chain links TRBV6-2 or TRBV6-3 to TRBJ1-2, with D possibly being TRBD1 (6 bases). CDR3 size: 17 residues. CDR1 MNHEY and CDR2 SVGEGT come from the germline V gene. The V end was cut by 0 bases, the J end by 0 bases, with 14 bases between. The CDR3 nucleotides are TGTGCCAGCAGTTACTCGATCCACAGGGCAGCTAACTATGGCTACACCTTC. Its protein is CASSYSIHRAANYGYTF.

The V gene is TRBV5-1, the J gene TRBJ2-2; either TRBD1 or TRBD2 may supply D (5 bases each). Between the trimmed V and J ends, which lost 9 bases and 1 base, there was a span of 19 bases. The CDR3 sequence is 16 residues long. Germline CDR1 SGHRS, CDR2 YFSETQ. The CDR3 spells CATRSGGVGNTGELFF. Here the CDR3 DNA reads TGCGCCACCCGCTCTGGGGGAGTGGGGAACACCGGGGAGCTGTTTTTT. The variable domain in full, completed from reference TRBV5-1 and TRBJ2-2, reads KAGVTQTPRYLIKTRGQQVTLSCSPISGHRSVSWYQQTPGQGLQFLFEYFSETQRNKGNFPGRFSGRQFSNSRSEMNVSTLELGDSALYLCATRSGGVGNTGELFFGEGSRLTVL.

J is TRBJ1-2 and V is TRBV6-1, with TRBD1 matching over 7 bases. Trimming cost V 2 bases and J 8 bases; bases outside gene matches: 11. The germline gives CDR1 MNHNS, CDR2 SASEGT. This CDR3 spans 15 amino acids. The CDR3 coding sequence is TGTGCCAGCAGTGAACAACCGACAGGGTGGCAGGGCTACACCTTC. This sequence encodes CASSEQPTGWQGYTF.

The rearrangement links TRBV7-8 to TRBJ1-1; no firm D call. The CDR3 is 19 residues long. Germline CDR1 is SGHVS and CDR2 is FQNEAQ. The ends were cut back, 0 bases at V and 0 bases at J, with 20 bases in the middle. CDR3 sequence: CASSLARSGQGGMNTEAFF. The CDR3 nucleotides are TGTGCCAGCAGCTTAGCGCGGTCAGGTCAAGGCGGGATGAACACTGAAGCTTTCTTT.

This chain connects TRBV10-2 to TRBJ2-1, with a tentative D call TRBD2 (5 bases). Trimming removed 2 bases at V and 4 bases at J, with 9 bases between. Per the germline V gene, CDR1 is WSHSY and CDR2 is SAAADI. CDR3 size: 14 residues. The CDR3 spells CASSERTHYNEQFF. CDR3 sequence (DNA): TGCGCCAGCAGTGAGAGGACTCATTACAATGAGCAGTTCTTC.

This clone has a single count. The rearrangement uses TRBV10-2 and TRBJ2-7, with 10 bases matching TRBD1. The CDR3 consists of 16 residues. The V segment lost 0 bases and the J segment 4 bases; nucleotides outside the gene matches: 6. The germline CDR1 and CDR2 sequences are WSHSY and SAAADI. CDR3 in amino acids: CASSESTPGQGYEQYF. The CDR3 bases are TGCGCCAGCAGTGAGTCCACGCCGGGACAGGGGTACGAGCAGTACTTC.

V usage is TRBV7-9 and J usage is TRBJ1-2, with 8 nucleotides matching TRBD1. The CDR3 sequence is 13 residues long. V shed 5 bases, J shed 7 bases, and the junction held 6 bases outside the gene matches. Germline V lookup: CDR1 SEHNR, CDR2 FQNEAQ (reference sequence). The CDR3 DNA reads TGTGCCAGCAGCACCTCGGACAGGGCTGGCTACACCTTC. Its protein is CASSTSDRAGYTF.

The chain combines TRBV6-6 with TRBJ2-7; D possibly uses TRBD1 or TRBD2 (5 bases each). Between the trimmed V and J ends, which lost 3 bases and 6 bases, there was a span of 15 bases. CDR1 and CDR2 from the germline V gene are MNHNY and SVGAGI (reference sequence). The CDR3 runs 14 residues. The chain's CDR3 is CASSYVLEGPEQYF. The CDR3 nucleotides read TGTGCCAGCAGTTATGTTTTAGAGGGACCCGAGCAGTACTTC.

The CDR3 DNA follows: TGCAGCGTTGGGACCTCCTACGAGCAGTACTTC. Protein: CSVGTSYEQYF. The V call is TRBV29-1, the J call TRBJ2-7; D remains ambiguous. This CDR3 has 11 amino acids. Germline lookup yields CDR1 SQVTM and CDR2 ANQGSEA. V dropped 4 bases and J dropped 0 bases, with 4 bases sitting between them.

The rearrangement uses TRBV5-1 and TRBJ1-1; D call uncertain. This CDR3 comprises 14 residues. Trimming left V 0 bases short and J 5 bases short, with 11 bases between. The germline V gene has CDR1 SGHRS and CDR2 YFSETQ. Written as DNA, the CDR3 is TGCGCCAGCAGCTTGGCCTCTGGGGTTACTGAAGCTTTCTTT. Its translation: CASSLASGVTEAFF.

The chain is built from TRBV24-1 and TRBJ2-7; no definite D call. The V gene's germline CDR1 is KGHDR and CDR2 SFDVKD. The V end lost 0 bases, the J end lost 4 bases, and 0 bases lay between the germline ends. This CDR3 has 11 residues. This CDR3 reads CATSDLYEQYF. In DNA, the CDR3 is TGTGCCACCAGTGATTTGTACGAGCAGTACTTC.

This chain connects TRBV9 to TRBJ2-7, with 10 bases identical to TRBD1. Trimming removed 0 bases from V and 4 bases from J; junction bases left unmatched: 7. The CDR3 is 16 amino acids. Germline CDR1 reads SGDLS; CDR2 reads YYNGEE. CDR3 residues: CASSVGDRGPLYEQYF. CDR3 coding DNA: TGTGCCAGCAGCGTAGGGGACAGGGGACCACTTTACGAGCAGTACTTC. Based on the CDR3 plus reference TRBV9 and TRBJ2-7, the full variable domain is DSGVTQTPKHLITATGQRVTLRCSPRSGDLSVYWYQQSLDQGLQFLIQYYNGEERAKGNILERFSAQQFPDLHSELNLSSLELGDSALYFCASSVGDRGPLYEQYFGPGTRLTVT.